The 30 T cell receptor beta chains given below trace back to one sample, sequenced in a study of blood T cells in healthy people across ages. Together with a sample-barcoded 5' primer, a J-beta primer mix was included in a second PCR lasting about 7 to 12 cycles. TCRdb re-called the 5' RACE reads through MiXCR, storing one row per CDR3 protein. This table has over a million distinct CDR3 sequences, 42% appearing once. Sequenced material: blood. Receptors were obtained from a woman between 18 and 30 years old in good health.

The table lists this clonotype with a count of one. This sequence joins TRBV20-1 and TRBJ1-2; 7 nucleotides align to TRBD1. With V trimmed by 2 bases and J by 5 bases, 8 bases remained unmatched. Germline CDR1 and CDR2: DFQATT and SNEGSKA (reference sequence). This CDR3 has 14 residues. CDR3 sequence reads: CSARPWDSYYGYTF. CDR3 DNA: TGCAGTGCTAGACCCTGGGACAGTTATTATGGCTACACCTTC.

The rearrangement uses TRBV5-1 and TRBJ2-1, with D perhaps matching TRBD1 (5 bases). The V gene lost 2 bases and the J gene lost 2 bases, with 11 bases spanning the gap. There are 15 residues in the CDR3. In germline, CDR1 is SGHRS, CDR2 YFSETQ. CDR3 amino acids: CASSFEGETYNEQFF. CDR3 DNA: TGCGCCAGCAGCTTCGAAGGGGAAACCTACAATGAGCAGTTCTTC.

CDR3: CAGSSDLPRGTQYF. DNA of the CDR3: TGTGCCGGCTCCTCGGACCTCCCCCGGGGTACGCAGTATTTT. The V gene is TRBV28, the J gene TRBJ2-3; D possibly corresponds to TRBD2 (5 bases). The germline V and J ends were trimmed by 11 bases and 8 bases, with 23 bases remaining between them. The CDR3 is 14 residues long. CDR1 MDHEN and CDR2 SYDVKM come from the germline V gene. The full variable domain, completed using reference TRBV28 and TRBJ2-3, is DVKVTQSSRYLVKRTGEKVFLECVQDMDHENMFWYRQDPGLGLRLIYFSYDVKMKEKGDIPEGYSVSREKKERFSLILESASTNQTSMYLCAGSSDLPRGTQYFGPGTRLTVL.

The chain couples TRBV6-6 to TRBJ1-2; D unclear. V shed 8 bases and J shed 2 bases, with 6 bases lying between them. The germline CDR1 and CDR2 sequences are MNHNY and SVGAGI (reference sequence). The CDR3 runs to 11 residues. The CDR3 sequence: CASGVNYGYTF. The CDR3 DNA sequence: TGTGCCAGCGGTGTAAACTATGGCTACACCTTC.

The rearrangement joins TRBV9 to TRBJ2-7; D is unclear. CDR1 is SGDLS, CDR2 YYNGEE, per germline. The V end lost 3 bases, the J end lost 4 bases, and 8 bases lay between the germline ends. The CDR3 covers 12 residues. The CDR3 DNA is TGTGCCAGCAGCGGGAACGAATACGAGCAGTACTTC. Translated: CASSGNEYEQYF.

J is TRBJ2-7 and V is TRBV5-1; 12 bases match TRBD1. CDR3 size: 15 residues. Per germline, CDR1 SGHRS and CDR2 YFSETQ. With V trimmed by 4 bases and J by 4 bases, 6 bases remained unmatched. CDR3 in amino acids: CASSPQGQGAYEQYF. CDR3 nucleotides: TGCGCCAGCAGCCCCCAGGGACAGGGGGCGTACGAGCAGTACTTC.

This clonotype was counted a single time. The chain has TRBV29-1 and TRBJ2-5; 15 bases are a match to TRBD2. The CDR3 consists of 22 residues. V gave up 0 bases and J gave up 11 bases; unmatched junction bases: 28. Looked up from germline, CDR1 is SQVTM and CDR2 is ANQGSEA. The CDR3 nucleotides read TGCAGCGTTGAAGATTGGGGGGTGGACACTCCGCCGGGACTAGCGGGAGGAAATGAGCAGTACTTC. Its protein product is CSVEDWGVDTPPGLAGGNEQYF.

In its sample, this clonotype was seen a few times. The chain couples TRBV5-1 to TRBJ2-1; 12 nucleotides align to TRBD1. The V gene end was trimmed by 1 base and the J gene end by 0 bases; junction bases not matched to a gene: 8. Germline loops: CDR1 SGHRS, CDR2 YFSETQ. The CDR3 covers 19 residues. As DNA, the CDR3 is TGCGCCAGCAGCTTGTGGGGACAGGGGGCTTCTTACTCCTACAATGAGCAGTTCTTC. Protein sequence: CASSLWGQGASYSYNEQFF.

V gene TRBV4-1 combines with J gene TRBJ2-7; TRBD1 is a possible D gene (6 bases). This CDR3 spans 15 amino acids. The V end was cut by 1 base, the J end by 0 bases, with 10 bases between. Germline V CDR1 and CDR2: MGHRA, YSYEKL. CDR3 coding DNA: TGCGCCAGCAGCCAAGGTCCAGGGGTCTCCTACGAGCAGTACTTC. Amino acids: CASSQGPGVSYEQYF.

This clonotype was seen once. This rearrangement joins TRBV6-2 or TRBV6-3 to TRBJ2-5; D tentatively reads TRBD1 or TRBD2 (6 bases each). Trimming took off 6 bases at V and 5 bases at J, with 13 bases between the two ends. The CDR3 is made up of 13 amino acids. Germline CDR1 reads MNHEY; CDR2 reads SVGEGT. CDR3 amino acids: CASRLRGAETQYF. CDR3 bases: TGTGCCAGCAGATTAAGGGGGGCGGAGACCCAGTACTTC.

The chain carries TRBV27 and TRBJ2-3, with TRBD1 identical over 8 bases. CDR1 MNHEY and CDR2 SMNVEV come from the germline V gene (reference sequence). CDR3 length: 18 amino acids. After removal of 1 base from V and 4 bases from J, the junction contained 13 bases not matched to a gene. The DNA for the CDR3 is TGTGCCAGCAGTTTATTAAAAGCCCAGGGGGCATCCCCAGATACGCAGTATTTT. Its protein is CASSLLKAQGASPDTQYF.

CDR3 DNA: TGTGCAGTAGAGCGGGGGCAATACACAGATACGCAGTATTTT. Amino acids: CAVERGQYTDTQYF. V gene TRBV11-2 combines with J gene TRBJ2-3; TRBD2 agrees at 8 bases. Germline V CDR1 and CDR2: SGHAT, FQNNGV. There are 14 residues in the CDR3.

This clonotype came up a few times. The rearrangement links TRBV27 to TRBJ2-2; 7 bases are a match to TRBD1. V lost 5 bases and J lost 2; bases outside the gene matches: 14. From germline, CDR1 is MNHEY and CDR2 SMNVEV (reference sequence). The CDR3 has 18 amino acids. The CDR3 DNA follows: TGTGCCAGCAGTAAGAACTCCTACAGGGGCCTAAACACCGGGGAGCTGTTTTTT. It is translated as CASSKNSYRGLNTGELFF.

CDR3 nucleotides: TGTGCCAGCAGTTACGCGGGGACCGGGGCTAATGAAAAACTGTTTTTT. Translation gives CASSYAGTGANEKLFF. The rearrangement links TRBV6-5 to TRBJ1-4; maybe TRBD1 (5 bases). Trimming shortened V by 2 bases and J by 3 bases, and 13 bases separated the two germline ends. CDR3 size: 16 residues. In germline, CDR1 is MNHEY, CDR2 SVGAGI.

This clonotype was picked up a small number of times. This chain links TRBV29-1 with TRBJ1-2, with D possibly being TRBD1 (5 bases). The germline V gene has CDR1 SQVTM and CDR2 ANQGSEA. The CDR3 covers 11 residues. Trimming pared 8 bases from V and 4 bases from J, leaving 11 bases between. This chain's CDR3 is CSTRDRYGYTF. CDR3 DNA sequence: TGCAGCACCAGGGATCGCTATGGCTACACCTTC.

The CDR3 region is CAISESSRPETQFF. The CDR3 DNA is TGTGCCATCAGTGAGTCGAGTAGACCGGAGACCCAGTTCTTC. The chain employs TRBV10-3 and TRBJ2-5; no firm D call. The last part of the DNA fits TRBJ2-1 better; the J call may be wrong. Germline loops: CDR1 ENHRY, CDR2 SYGVKD. This CDR3 spans 14 amino acids.

V and J are TRBV5-6 and TRBJ2-7; D is uncertain. The CDR3 has 13 amino acids. Germline assignment: CDR1 SGHDT and CDR2 YYEEEE. Trimming left V 4 bases short and J 3 bases short, with 11 bases between. The DNA for the CDR3 is TGTGCCAGCAGCAAAAGACGAATCTACGAGCAGTACTTC. This sequence encodes CASSKRRIYEQYF.

CDR3 nucleotide sequence: TGTGCCAGCAGTTACTCCCCAATCTATGGCTACACCTTC. It is translated as CASSYSPIYGYTF. The V call is TRBV6-5, the J call TRBJ1-2; D unresolved. In germline, CDR1 is MNHEY, CDR2 SVGAGI. This CDR3 spans 13 amino acids. V was pared by 0 bases and J by 4 bases, with 6 bases between.

Concerning this clonotype: One end of the junction fails to match germline, which may point to a read error. This chain joins TRBV27 and TRBJ2-1, with D perhaps matching TRBD2 (6 bases). The J call may be in error: the DNA end matches TRBJ2-7 better. Germline assignment: CDR1 MNHEY and CDR2 SMNVEV (reference sequence). The CDR3 has 15 residues. CDR3 nucleotide sequence: TGTGTCAGCAGTTTTATTGGGGGGAAGTACAATGAGCAGTACTTC. This encodes CVSSFIGGKYNEQYF.

The V gene is TRBV11-2, the J gene TRBJ2-1; 8 bases match TRBD2. The CDR3 is made up of 15 amino acids. The germline gives CDR1 SGHAT, CDR2 FQNNGV. The V and J ends lost 5 bases and 5 bases, in that order; junction bases with no gene match: 8. CDR3 in DNA: TGTGCCAGCAGCACCACTAGCGGAGCCCACAATGAGCAGTTCTTC. Translated: CASSTTSGAHNEQFF.

This clonotype was seen only once. J is TRBJ2-7 and V is TRBV28, with a weak D call TRBD1 (5 bases). Per germline, CDR1 MDHEN and CDR2 SYDVKM. With 2 bases removed from V and 5 bases from J, the gap between germline ends came to 10 bases. This CDR3 has 13 amino acids. The CDR3 bases are TGTGCCAGCAGTTTACCAGGGTGGCACGAGCAGTACTTC. Translating gives CASSLPGWHEQYF.

This clonotype was picked up a small number of times. The chain uses TRBV7-2 and TRBJ2-3; D gene ambiguous. The CDR3 runs to 16 residues. V lost 3 bases to trimming and J lost 4 bases, with 17 bases between them. CDR1 is SGHTA, CDR2 FQGNSA, per germline. The CDR3 DNA is TGTGCCAGCAGCTTCAGGCGGAGCCTCGTATCAGATACGCAGTATTTT. Its translation is CASSFRRSLVSDTQYF.

The rearrangement joins TRBV20-1 to TRBJ2-3; TRBD2 might be the D (5 bases). CDR3 length: 14 amino acids. Trimming removed 5 bases at V and 1 base at J, with 13 bases between. Germline lookup yields CDR1 DFQATT and CDR2 SNEGSKA (reference sequence). The CDR3 sequence: CSAPRGLGTDTQYF. CDR3 coding DNA: TGCAGTGCTCCCCGGGGATTGGGCACAGATACGCAGTATTTT.

Remarks on this clonotype: One junction end disagrees with the germline gene, perhaps due to a read error. The rearrangement links TRBV4-2 to TRBJ2-5; D gene uncertain. The CDR3 runs 15 residues. Per the germline V gene, CDR1 is LGHNA and CDR2 is YNFKEQ. CDR3 amino acids: CARSQVERYQETQYF. As DNA, the CDR3 is TGTGCCCGCAGCCAAGTGGAAAGGTACCAAGAGACCCAGTACTTC.

The sample holds a few counts of this clonotype. The chain couples TRBV4-2 to TRBJ1-4, with 9 bases lining up with TRBD1. Germline V gene sequence: CDR1 LGHNA, CDR2 YNFKEQ. Trimming cost V 2 bases and J 5 bases; bases outside gene matches: 6. The CDR3 covers 16 residues. The CDR3 sequence is CASSQPGQGGNEKLFF. The CDR3 DNA follows: TGTGCCAGCAGCCAACCGGGACAGGGAGGGAATGAAAAACTGTTTTTT.

This clonotype was counted only a few times. The V gene is TRBV10-3, the J gene TRBJ2-1, with 9 bases lining up with TRBD2. The CDR3 spans 16 residues. With 3 bases clipped from V and 8 bases from J, the junction kept 11 bases outside the gene matches. Per germline, CDR1 ENHRY and CDR2 SYGVKD. CDR3 loop: CAISEQATSGKDEQFF. DNA of the CDR3: TGTGCCATCAGTGAACAAGCGACTAGCGGTAAAGATGAGCAGTTCTTC.

This chain links TRBV7-3 with TRBJ2-2; D uncertain. V was trimmed by 5 bases and J by 2 bases, leaving 9 bases between them. Per germline, CDR1 SGHTA and CDR2 FQGTGA. The CDR3 has 14 residues. As DNA, the CDR3 is TGTGCCAGCAGCATAGCCAGTAACACCGGGGAGCTGTTTTTT. Translated, it gives CASSIASNTGELFF. Variable domain in full (rest from reference TRBV7-3 and TRBJ2-2): GAGVSQTPSNKVTEKGKYVELRCDPISGHTALYWYRQSLGQGPEFLIYFQGTGAADDSGLPNDRFFAVRPEGSVSTLKIQRTERGDSAVYLCASSIASNTGELFFGEGSRLTVL.

This clonotype was counted only a few times. The chain recombines TRBV5-1 with TRBJ1-2; 9 bases match TRBD1. Germline V CDR1 and CDR2: SGHRS, YFSETQ. The CDR3 loop spans 16 amino acids. V dropped 1 base and J dropped 2; count of bases not matched to a gene: 6. The CDR3 region has the DNA TGCGCCAGCAGCTTGTCAGGGACAGGGAGGAACTATGGCTACACCTTC. This translates into CASSLSGTGRNYGYTF.

This chain's CDR3 is CASSPIGVVSRNEQFF. DNA for the CDR3: TGTGCCAGCAGTCCTATAGGGGTGGTTAGTCGCAATGAGCAGTTCTTC. The genes are TRBV5-6 and TRBJ2-1; a weak D match, TRBD1 (5 bases). V lost 5 bases to trimming and J lost 6 bases, with 21 bases between them. CDR3 size: 16 residues. CDR1 and CDR2 (germline): SGHDT, YYEEEE.

This clonotype has only a few counts. The chain uses TRBV12-3 or TRBV12-4 and TRBJ2-2, with D possibly TRBD2 on 5 matching bases. This CDR3 is built from 13 residues. V was pared by 8 bases and J by 4 bases, with 11 bases between. DNA for the CDR3: TGTGCCAGCCGTGAGGGCGTCACCGGGGAGCTGTTTTTT. Its protein is CASREGVTGELFF.